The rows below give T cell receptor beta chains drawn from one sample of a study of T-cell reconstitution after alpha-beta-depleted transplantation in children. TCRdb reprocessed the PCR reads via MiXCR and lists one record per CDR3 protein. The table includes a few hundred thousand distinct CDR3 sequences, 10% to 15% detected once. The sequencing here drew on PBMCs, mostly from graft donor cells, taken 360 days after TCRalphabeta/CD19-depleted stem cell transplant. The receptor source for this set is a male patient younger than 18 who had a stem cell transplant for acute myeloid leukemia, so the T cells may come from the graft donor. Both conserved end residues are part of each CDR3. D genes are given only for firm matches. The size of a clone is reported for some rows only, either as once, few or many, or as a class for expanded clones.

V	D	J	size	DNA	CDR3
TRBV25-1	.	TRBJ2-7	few	TGTGCCAGCAGTGAACCCGGACCTGGGTTTTACGAGCAGTACTTC	CASSEPGPGFYEQYF
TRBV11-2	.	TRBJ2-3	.	TGTGCCAGCAGCTTGATAGGTAGAACAGATACGCAGTATTTT	CASSLIGRTDTQYF
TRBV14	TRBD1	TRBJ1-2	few	TGTGCCAGCAGACCGACAGGGAGGATCGACTATGGCTACACCTTC	CASRPTGRIDYGYTF
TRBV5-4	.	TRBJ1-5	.	TGTGCCAGCAGAGGGATTCAGGGAGGCCAGCCCCAGCATTTT	CASRGIQGGQPQHF
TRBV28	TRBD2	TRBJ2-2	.	TGTGCCAGCAGTTCCCCGGGACTAGCGGTTCTGAACACCGGGGAGCTGTTTTTT	CASSSPGLAVLNTGELFF
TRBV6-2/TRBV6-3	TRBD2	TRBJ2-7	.	TGTGCCAGCAGTTTCTCGTTAGCGGGGGACTCAACCTACGAGCAGTACTTC	CASSFSLAGDSTYEQYF
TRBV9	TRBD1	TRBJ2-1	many	TGTGCCAGCAGCGTAGGACAGGGGAACTACAATGAGCAGTTCTTC	CASSVGQGNYNEQFF
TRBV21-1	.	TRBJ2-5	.	TGTGCCAGCAACCTCAAACAGGGATTAAGAGAGACCCAGTACTTC	CASNLKQGLRETQYF
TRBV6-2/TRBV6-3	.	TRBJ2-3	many	TGTGCCAGCAGTTACGTTCGGACCGCTCCAGTTACGCAGTATTTT	CASSYVRTAPVTQYF
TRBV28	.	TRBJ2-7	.	TGTGCCAGCAGTTTCGGTAAACTGGGGGAGCAGTACTTC	CASSFGKLGEQYF
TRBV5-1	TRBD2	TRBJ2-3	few	TGCGCCAGCAGCTTCGGGGGACTAGAAATCGAATATTTT	CASSFGGLEIEYF
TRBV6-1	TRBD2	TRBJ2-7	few	TGTGCCAGCACAGGACTAGCGGGAGGCCCCCCTCATTACGAGCAGTACTTC	CASTGLAGGPPHYEQYF
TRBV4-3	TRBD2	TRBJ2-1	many	TGCGCCAGCAGCGACGGGACTAGGTCCTACAATGAGCAGTTCTTC	CASSDGTRSYNEQFF
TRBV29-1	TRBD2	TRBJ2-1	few	TGCAGCGTGGGACTAGCGGGAGGATGGGTGGGTGAGCAGTTCTTC	CSVGLAGGWVGEQFF
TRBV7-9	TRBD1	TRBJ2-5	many	TGTGCCAGCAGCCCGGTAAGGGGGCACGGAGAGACCCAGTACTTC	CASSPVRGHGETQYF
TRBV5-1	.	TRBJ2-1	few	TGCGCCAGCAAGCAAGGGGACCCCTACAATGAGCAGTTCTTC	CASKQGDPYNEQFF
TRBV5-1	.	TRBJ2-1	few	TGCGCCAGCAGCTTGGGTGAGGCCTCGATATACAATGAGCAGTTCTTC	CASSLGEASIYNEQFF
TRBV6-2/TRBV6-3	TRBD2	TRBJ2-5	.	TGTGCCAGCAGTTACTCCCTGGGCGGGAGCCCAGAGACCCAGTACTTC	CASSYSLGGSPETQYF
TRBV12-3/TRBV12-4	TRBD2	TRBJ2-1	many	TGTGCCAGCAGTGTGACTAGCGGCAATGAGCAGTTCTTC	CASSVTSGNEQFF
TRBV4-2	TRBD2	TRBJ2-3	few	TGTGCCAGCAGCCAAGATAGAGCCCTAGCGGGATCCCACCGCACAGATACGCAGTATTTT	CASSQDRALAGSHRTDTQYF
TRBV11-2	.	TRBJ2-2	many	TGTGCCAGCAGCCCTTTTAACTCCGGGGAGCTGTTTTTT	CASSPFNSGELFF
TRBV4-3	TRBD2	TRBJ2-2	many	TGCGCCAGCAGCCAAGGGAAGACTAGCGGGAACACCGGGGAGCTGTTTTTT	CASSQGKTSGNTGELFF
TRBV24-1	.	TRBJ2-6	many	TGTGCCACCTCGGTGGGTGGGGCCAACGTCCTGACTTTC	CATSVGGANVLTF
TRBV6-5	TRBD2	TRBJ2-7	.	TGTGCCAGCAGTTACGTCGGGGTAGCGGGAGCCTACGAGCAGTACTTC	CASSYVGVAGAYEQYF
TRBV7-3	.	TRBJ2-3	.	TGTGCCAGCAGCATATGGGGCGGACATAATTCCGATACGCAGTATTTT	CASSIWGGHNSDTQYF
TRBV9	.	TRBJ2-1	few	TGTGCCAGCAGCCCCCGTCGGTTCTTC	CASSPRRFF
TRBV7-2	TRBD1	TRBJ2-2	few	TGTGCCAGCAGCGCCCGGGGACAGGGATTCCCCCCCGGGGAGCTGTTTTTT	CASSARGQGFPPGELFF
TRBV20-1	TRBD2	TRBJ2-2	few	TGCAGTGCTAGGGGACTAGCGGACACCGGGGAGCTGTTTTTT	CSARGLADTGELFF
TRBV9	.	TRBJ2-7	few	TGTGCCAGCAGCGTAGGGGCTAGCCGGGAGCAGTACTTC	CASSVGASREQYF
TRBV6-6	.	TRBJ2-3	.	TGTGCCAGCACGGGCTCACACACAGATACGCAGTATTTT	CASTGSHTDTQYF
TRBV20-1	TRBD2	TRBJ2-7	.	TGCAGTGCTAGAGATCGGGGGGACGGAACCTACGAGCAGTACTTC	CSARDRGDGTYEQYF
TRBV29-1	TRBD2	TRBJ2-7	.	TGCAGCGTAGCCGGGACTAGCGGGAGGAGCTCCTACGAGCAGTACTTC	CSVAGTSGRSSYEQYF
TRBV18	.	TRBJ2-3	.	TGTGCCAGCTCACCACCCGGGATGGAAGATACGCAGTATTTT	CASSPPGMEDTQYF
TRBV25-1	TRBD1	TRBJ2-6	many	TGTGCCAGCAGTGTTACAGGGGGCGCTGGGGCCAACGTCCTGACTTTC	CASSVTGGAGANVLTF
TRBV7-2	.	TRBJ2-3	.	TGTGCCAGCAGCCGAACCCGTGGGTCCCCCAAGGATACGCAGTATTTT	CASSRTRGSPKDTQYF
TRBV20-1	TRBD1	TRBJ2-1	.	TGCAGTGCTACGGGACAGGGGGATGAGCAGTTCTTC	CSATGQGDEQFF
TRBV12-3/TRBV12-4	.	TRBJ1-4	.	TGTGCCAGCAGTTTAGTAGCGGAGAGAGAAAAACTGTTTTTT	CASSLVAEREKLFF
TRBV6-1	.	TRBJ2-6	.	TGTGCCAGCGGATTTCGCGGGGGCGCCTCTGGGGCCAACGTCCTGACTTTC	CASGFRGGASGANVLTF
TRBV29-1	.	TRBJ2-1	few	TGCAGCGTTGGTCGGGCGCTTGAGCAGTTCTTC	CSVGRALEQFF
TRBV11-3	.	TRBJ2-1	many	TGTGCCAGCAGCGCCACAGAAGGTGGTGAGCAGTTCTTC	CASSATEGGEQFF
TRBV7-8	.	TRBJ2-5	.	TGTGCCAGCAGAGGCCTTTTGGAGACCCAGTACTTC	CASRGLLETQYF
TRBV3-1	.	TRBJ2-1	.	TGTGCCAGCAGCCTTTTGGTTCCTCCCAATGAGCAGTTCTTC	CASSLLVPPNEQFF
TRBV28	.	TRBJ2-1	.	TGTGCCAGCAGTTTGGTGGCGGAGTGGAATGAGCAGTTCTTC	CASSLVAEWNEQFF
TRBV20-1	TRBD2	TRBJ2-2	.	TGCAGTGCTAGAGGGAGCGGGAGCACCGGGGAGCTGTTTTTT	CSARGSGSTGELFF